The clone carrying this T cell receptor (beta chain) has more than one count but fewer than ten. The antigen remains unidentified. Produced via immunoSEQ multiplex PCR; TCRdb's table is partial and in-frame only. The repertoire includes some 69,000 clones, almost 90% of them detected once, and 10% sits in the top ten. The source of the sample is a study of OX40 agonist ivuxolimab in advanced cancers. Study details: Administration of intravenous ivuxolimab to patients occurred every 2 weeks at 0.01 to 10 mg/kg. Participants averaged about 60 years of age (range about 23 to 90) and were roughly 80% male.

Regarding the study as a whole: More expanded clones were seen, on average, in CD8+ T cells than in CD4+.

CDR1 and CDR2 from the germline V gene are GTSNPN and SVGIG (reference sequence). Trimming took 2 bases from V and 0 from J, leaving 17 bases between them. The CDR3 totals 17 residues. This receptor was taken from an adult with an advanced solid tumor such as melanoma, head and neck, liver or kidney cancer. The chain combines TRBV30 with TRBJ2-1, with TRBD2 as a possible D gene (6 bases). The input for sequencing was CD4+ or CD8+ T cells sorted from blood, taken in a trial of the OX40 agonist ivuxolimab. The CDR3 DNA is TGTGCCTGGAGTTCCCCTGGGGCGGGACTCTCCTACAATGAGCAGTTCTTC. Its protein is CAWSSPGAGLSYNEQFF.